One and the same sample provided the 18 T cell receptor beta chains below, sequenced in a study of tumor-infiltrating lymphocytes in primary liver carcinoma (dated by TCRdb to about 2017). This sample was sequenced with an Illumina HiSeq 2500. Using a constant-region primer and ProtoScript II reverse transcriptase, TCRbeta-specific cDNA was reverse-transcribed from approximately 0.55 ug total RNA. TCRbeta libraries were built with three nested multiplex PCR rounds, a slightly modified ARM-PCR procedure. Each of the first two PCR rounds ran for nine to eleven cycles and used multiplex TRBV1-TRBV30 forward primers together with a Cbeta reverse primer. In TCRdb, the public reads were trimmed at Q25 with fastp and aligned with MiXCR, with productive beta chains retained. Records with the same CDR3 protein are collapsed into one entry carrying the most frequent genes and DNA. Here the sample has about 180,000 distinct CDR3 sequences; 50% to 75% occur a single time. Less than 75% of the sample rests with the top ten.

Blood RNA was extracted from unsorted whole blood with TRIzol reagent; germline DNA came from the DNeasy Blood & Tissue kit. The material sequenced was peripheral blood. Source of these receptors: a man in his forties or fifties with primary liver carcinoma and hepatitis B virus infection.

The rearrangement links TRBV10-3 to TRBJ2-3; D is undetermined. CDR1 is ENHRY, CDR2 SYGVKD, per germline. V lost 4 bases to trimming and J lost 2 bases, with 7 bases between them. There are 13 residues in the CDR3. Here the CDR3 DNA reads TGTGCCATCAGTGGTAACAACACAGATACGCAGTATTTT. Translating gives CAISGNNTDTQYF.

The rearrangement joins TRBV6-1 to TRBJ2-5; perhaps D is TRBD1 or TRBD2 (5 bases each). The germline CDR1 and CDR2 sequences are MNHNS and SASEGT. Trimming shortened V by 3 bases and J by 4 bases, and 18 bases separated the two germline ends. This CDR3 comprises 16 residues. In DNA, the CDR3 is TGTGCCAGCAGTGACCTCATCGGGGCGGGTAGAGAGACCCAGTACTTC. It encodes CASSDLIGAGRETQYF.

In regard to this clonotype: Likely a read error: the CDR3 ends without its conserved phenylalanine or tryptophan. The chain joins TRBV11-2 to TRBJ2-1; 15 bases map to TRBD2. V shed 9 bases and J 9 bases; nucleotides not matched to a gene: 9. Germline lookup yields CDR1 SGHAT and CDR2 FQNNGV. CDR3 length: 15 amino acids. DNA of the CDR3: TGTGCCAGAAGGCCTCCGGGACTAGCGGGAGGTGAGCAGTTCTCC. Its protein product is CARRPPGLAGGEQFS.

This clonotype occurred once. The gene calls are TRBV4-1 and TRBJ2-2, with 15 nucleotides matching TRBD2. From germline, CDR1 is MGHRA and CDR2 YSYEKL. The CDR3 runs 20 residues. J lost 1 base, V lost 2 bases, and 8 bases had no gene match. The CDR3 here is CASSQRTPGLAGGNTGELFF. CDR3 nucleotides: TGCGCCAGCAGCCAAAGGACCCCGGGACTAGCGGGAGGGAACACCGGGGAGCTGTTTTTT.

This clonotype was seen only a few times. This CDR3 reads CASSEAQGADTEAFF. DNA for the CDR3: TGTGCCAGCAGTGAAGCACAGGGGGCCGACACTGAAGCTTTCTTT. The J gene is TRBJ1-1, the V gene TRBV6-1; 9 bases are shared with TRBD1. This CDR3 is 15 amino acids long. V trimming: 0 bases; J trimming: 3 bases; junction bases outside the gene matches: 2. CDR1 and CDR2 from the germline V gene are MNHNS and SASEGT.

This chain joins TRBV29-1 and TRBJ1-2; D possibly corresponds to TRBD1 (6 bases). Trimming shortened V by 7 bases and J by 3 bases, and 15 bases separated the two germline ends. Germline V gives CDR1 SQVTM, CDR2 ANQGSEA. CDR3 length: 13 residues. The CDR3 loop is CSARQATDYGYTF. The CDR3 region has the DNA TGCAGCGCTCGACAGGCAACAGACTATGGCTACACCTTC.

This clonotype was counted a few times. The chain carries TRBV6-6 and TRBJ2-3, with D possibly matching TRBD1 (6 bases). Germline V gene data show CDR1 as MNHNY and CDR2 as SVGAGI (reference sequence). With 4 bases removed from V and 4 bases from J, the gap between germline ends came to 12 bases. The CDR3 is 14 residues long. The CDR3 DNA sequence: TGTGCCAGCAGTTTCACAGGGAAAGCAGATACGCAGTATTTT. Translation: CASSFTGKADTQYF.

J is TRBJ1-6 and V is TRBV6-1; tentative D call: TRBD1 (6 bases). Germline lookup yields CDR1 MNHNS and CDR2 SASEGT. The V end lost 1 base, the J end lost 10 bases, and 17 bases lay between the germline ends. The CDR3 is 16 amino acids. The chain's CDR3 is CASSEGGGAGGSPLHF. In DNA, the CDR3 is TGTGCCAGCAGTGAAGGGGGGGGCGCGGGTGGCTCACCCCTCCACTTT.

This clonotype appeared once. Without the conserved terminal phenylalanine or tryptophan, this CDR3 likely stems from a read error. CDR3 in amino acids: CAGSLEYGGSTDTQYS. In DNA form, the CDR3 reads TGTGCCGGCAGCTTAGAGTACGGGGGCAGCACAGATACGCAGTATTCT. The chain links TRBV11-2 to TRBJ2-3; D is perhaps TRBD1 or TRBD2 (6 bases each). The CDR3 is 16 amino acids. Per the germline V gene, CDR1 is SGHAT and CDR2 is FQNNGV.

As concerns this clonotype: A single base separates this from a much larger clone, so it may be a read error. This rearrangement joins TRBV11-2 to TRBJ2-7; D possibly corresponds to TRBD2 (6 bases). Germline V CDR1 and CDR2: SGHAT, FQNNGV. The CDR3 is 13 residues long. The CDR3 reads CASSSGVGYGQYF. CDR3 coding DNA: TGTGCCAGCAGCTCGGGGGTGGGTTACGGGCAGTACTTC.

The J gene is TRBJ2-7, the V gene TRBV10-1; 7 bases fit TRBD1. Germline V gives CDR1 WNHNN, CDR2 SYGVQD (reference sequence). The CDR3 runs to 14 residues. J lost 5 bases, V lost 10 bases, and 14 bases had no gene match. Written as DNA, the CDR3 is TGCGCCAACGCCCCGACAGGGACGTCCCACGAGCAGTACTTC. Translating gives CANAPTGTSHEQYF.

V gene TRBV5-6 combines with J gene TRBJ2-3; 9 nucleotides match TRBD1. Germline V gene lookup returns CDR1 SGHDT and CDR2 YYEEEE. J lost 3 bases, V lost 2 bases, and 1 base had no gene match. This CDR3 has 14 amino acids. CDR3: CASSLQGATDTQYF. In DNA form, the CDR3 reads TGTGCCAGCAGCTTACAGGGGGCAACAGATACGCAGTATTTT.

For this clonotype: One end of the junction does not line up with germline, which may come from a read error. This chain links TRBV2 with TRBJ2-7; TRBD1 aligns across 7 bases. The CDR3 sequence is 14 residues long. The germline V gene has CDR1 SNHLY and CDR2 FYNNEI. The CDR3 bases are TGTGCCAGCAATGAAAACAGGGGTTCCTACGAGCAGTACTTC. This encodes CASNENRGSYEQYF.

The V call is TRBV12-5, the J call TRBJ2-3; D could derive from TRBD1 or TRBD2 (5 bases each). V lost 4 bases and J lost 0, with 5 bases in between. Germline values: CDR1 LGHNT, CDR2 FRNRAP. The CDR3 consists of 13 residues. The DNA for the CDR3 is TGTGCTAGTGGTTGGGGGAGCACAGATACGCAGTATTTT. Translating it yields CASGWGSTDTQYF.

About this clonotype itself: Germline is not matched at one junction end, which may reflect a read error. The chain recombines TRBV29-1 with TRBJ1-1; 7 bases are a match to TRBD1. This CDR3 is built from 13 residues. CDR1 and CDR2 (germline): SQVTM, ANQGSEA. CDR3 amino acids: CSMYRLQGTEAFF. In nucleotides, the CDR3 is TGTAGCATGTACAGGCTACAGGGGACTGAAGCTTTCTTT. Based on the CDR3 plus reference TRBV29-1 and TRBJ1-1, the full variable domain is SAVISQKPSRDICQRGTSLTIQCQVDSQVTMMFWYRQQPGQSLTLIATANQGSEATYESGFVIDKFPISRPNLTFSTLTVSNMSPEDSSIYLCSMYRLQGTEAFFGQGTRLTVV.

This clonotype was recorded a few times. The rearrangement links TRBV12-3 or TRBV12-4 to TRBJ1-1; 9 bases map to TRBD1. The CDR3 runs to 14 residues. The V segment lost 7 bases and the J segment 3 bases; nucleotides outside the gene matches: 6. The CDR3 DNA reads TGTGCCAGCATCCGGGACAGGGATTACACTGAAGCTTTCTTT. It translates to CASIRDRDYTEAFF.

The V and J genes are TRBV7-8 and TRBJ1-3; D is perhaps TRBD1 (6 bases). Trimming took off 2 bases at V and 3 bases at J, with 17 bases between the two ends. Germline loops: CDR1 SGHVS, CDR2 FQNEAQ. This CDR3 has 17 residues. CDR3 amino acids: CASSLTYDPGDGNTIYF. CDR3 coding DNA: TGTGCCAGCAGCTTAACTTATGACCCAGGGGATGGAAACACCATATATTTT.

V gene TRBV12-1 combines with J gene TRBJ1-5; TRBD1, the D gene given by the table, was not confirmed from the DNA. TRBV12-1 is recorded as a pseudogene. The CDR3 has 19 residues. CDR3 coding DNA: TGTGCCGGCTCCACTCCCCGGGACAGTCCTCTTCATAGCAATCAGCCCCAGCATTTT. The encoded protein is CAGSTPRDSPLHSNQPQHF.